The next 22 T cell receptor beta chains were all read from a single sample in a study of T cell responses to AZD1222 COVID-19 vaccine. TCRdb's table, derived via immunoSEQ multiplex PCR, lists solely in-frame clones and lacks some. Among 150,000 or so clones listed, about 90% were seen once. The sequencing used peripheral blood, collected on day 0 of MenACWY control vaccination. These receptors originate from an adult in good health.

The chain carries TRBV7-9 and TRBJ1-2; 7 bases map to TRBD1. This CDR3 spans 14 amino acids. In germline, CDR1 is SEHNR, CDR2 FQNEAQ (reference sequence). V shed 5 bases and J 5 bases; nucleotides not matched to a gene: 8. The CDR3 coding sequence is TGTGCCAGCAGCCCCGAACAGGGGAGGTATGGCTACACCTTC. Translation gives CASSPEQGRYGYTF.

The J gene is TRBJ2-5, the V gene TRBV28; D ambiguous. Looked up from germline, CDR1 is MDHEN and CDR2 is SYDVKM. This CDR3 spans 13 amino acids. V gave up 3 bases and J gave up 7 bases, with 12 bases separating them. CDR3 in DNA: TGTGCCAGCAGTTTCGGGTCCAAGGGGACCCAGTACTTC. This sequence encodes CASSFGSKGTQYF.

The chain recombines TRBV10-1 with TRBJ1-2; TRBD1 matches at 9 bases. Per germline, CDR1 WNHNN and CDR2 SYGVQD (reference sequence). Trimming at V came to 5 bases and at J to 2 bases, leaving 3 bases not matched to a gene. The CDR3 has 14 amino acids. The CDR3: CASSPGTGNYGYTF. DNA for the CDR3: TGCGCCAGCAGTCCCGGGACAGGGAACTATGGCTACACCTTC.

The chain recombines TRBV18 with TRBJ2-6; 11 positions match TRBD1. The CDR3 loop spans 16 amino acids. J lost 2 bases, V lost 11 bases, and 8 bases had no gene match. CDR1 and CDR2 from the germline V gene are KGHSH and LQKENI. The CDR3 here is CASRDRGFTGANVLTF. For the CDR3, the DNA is TGTGCCTCCCGGGACAGGGGGTTCACTGGGGCCAACGTCCTGACTTTC.

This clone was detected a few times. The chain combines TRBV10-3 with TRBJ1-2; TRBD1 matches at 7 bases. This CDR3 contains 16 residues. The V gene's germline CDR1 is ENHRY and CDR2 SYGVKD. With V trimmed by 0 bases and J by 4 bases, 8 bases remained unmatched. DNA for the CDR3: TGTGCCATCAGTGAGTCCACAGGGGCTGTTGTCTATGGCTACACCTTC. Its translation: CAISESTGAVVYGYTF.

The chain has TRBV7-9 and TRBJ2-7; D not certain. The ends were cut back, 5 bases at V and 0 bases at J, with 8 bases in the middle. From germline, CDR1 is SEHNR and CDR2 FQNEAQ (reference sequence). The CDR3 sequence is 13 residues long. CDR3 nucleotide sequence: TGTGCCAGCAGCCCTCGAAGCTCCTACGAGCAGTACTTC. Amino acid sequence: CASSPRSSYEQYF.

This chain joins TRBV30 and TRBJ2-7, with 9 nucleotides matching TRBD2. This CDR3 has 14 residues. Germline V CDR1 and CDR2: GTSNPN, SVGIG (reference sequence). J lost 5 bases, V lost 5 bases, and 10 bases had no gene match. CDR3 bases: TGTGCCTGGGCCCTAGGATTAGCGGGAGACGAGCAGTACTTC. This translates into CAWALGLAGDEQYF.

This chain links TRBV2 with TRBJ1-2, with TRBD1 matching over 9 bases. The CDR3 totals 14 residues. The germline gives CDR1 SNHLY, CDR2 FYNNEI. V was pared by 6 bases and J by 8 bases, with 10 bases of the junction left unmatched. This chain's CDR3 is CASSVGDRVVGYTF. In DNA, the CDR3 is TGTGCCAGCAGCGTCGGGGACAGGGTAGTAGGCTACACCTTC.

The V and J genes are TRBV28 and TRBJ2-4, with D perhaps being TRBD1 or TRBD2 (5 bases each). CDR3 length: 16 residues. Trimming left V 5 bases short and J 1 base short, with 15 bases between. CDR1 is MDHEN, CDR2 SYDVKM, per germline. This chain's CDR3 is CASSPPGRPAKNIQYF. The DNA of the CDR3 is TGTGCCAGCAGTCCCCCGGGACGTCCGGCCAAAAACATTCAGTACTTC.

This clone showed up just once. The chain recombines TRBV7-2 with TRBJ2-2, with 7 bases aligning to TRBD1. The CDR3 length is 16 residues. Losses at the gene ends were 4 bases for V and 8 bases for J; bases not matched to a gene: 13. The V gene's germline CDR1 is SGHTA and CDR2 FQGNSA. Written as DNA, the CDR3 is TGTGCCAGCAGCTCCTGGTTTAAGGGGGCGCAAGGGGAGCTGTTTTTT. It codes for CASSSWFKGAQGELFF. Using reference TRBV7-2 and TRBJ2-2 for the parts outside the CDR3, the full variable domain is GAGVSQSPSNKVTEKGKDVELRCDPISGHTALYWYRQSLGQGLEFLIYFQGNSAPDKSGLPSDRFSAERTGGSVSTLTIQRTQQEDSAVYLCASSSWFKGAQGELFFGEGSRLTVL.

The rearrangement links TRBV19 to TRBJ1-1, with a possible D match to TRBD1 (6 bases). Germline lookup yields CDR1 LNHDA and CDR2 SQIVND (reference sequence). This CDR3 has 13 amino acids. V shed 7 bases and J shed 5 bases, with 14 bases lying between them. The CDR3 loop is CASIAQGKTEAFF. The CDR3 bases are TGTGCCAGTATTGCACAGGGAAAAACTGAAGCTTTCTTT.

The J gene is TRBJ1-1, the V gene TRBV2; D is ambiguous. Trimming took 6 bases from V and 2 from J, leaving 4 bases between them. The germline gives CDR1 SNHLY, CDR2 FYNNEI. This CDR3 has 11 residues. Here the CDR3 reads CASRINTEAFF. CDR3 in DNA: TGTGCCAGCAGGATAAACACTGAAGCTTTCTTT.

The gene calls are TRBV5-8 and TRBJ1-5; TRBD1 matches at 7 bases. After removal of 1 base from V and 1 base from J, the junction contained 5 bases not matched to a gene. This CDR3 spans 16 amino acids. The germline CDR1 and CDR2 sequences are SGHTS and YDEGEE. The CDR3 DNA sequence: TGTGCCAGCAGCTTGTTAGGGGGCTCCAGCAATCAGCCCCAGCATTTT. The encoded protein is CASSLLGGSSNQPQHF.

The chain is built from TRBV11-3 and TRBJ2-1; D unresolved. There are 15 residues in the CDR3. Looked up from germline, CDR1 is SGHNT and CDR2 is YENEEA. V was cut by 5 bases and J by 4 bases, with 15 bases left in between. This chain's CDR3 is CASSDRKIGYNEQFF. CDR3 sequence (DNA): TGTGCCAGCAGCGACCGAAAAATAGGATACAATGAGCAGTTCTTC.

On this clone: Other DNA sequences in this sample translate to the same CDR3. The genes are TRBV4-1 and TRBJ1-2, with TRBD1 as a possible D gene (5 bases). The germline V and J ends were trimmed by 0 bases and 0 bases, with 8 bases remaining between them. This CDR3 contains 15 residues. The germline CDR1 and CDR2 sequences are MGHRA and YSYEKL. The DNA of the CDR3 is TGCGCCAGCAGCCAAGACGACAGAGCTAACTATGGCTACACCTTC. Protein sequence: CASSQDDRANYGYTF.

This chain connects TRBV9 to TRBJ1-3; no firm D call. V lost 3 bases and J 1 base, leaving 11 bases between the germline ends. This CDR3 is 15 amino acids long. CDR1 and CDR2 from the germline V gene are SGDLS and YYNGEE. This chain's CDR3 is CASSAVPGSGNTIYF. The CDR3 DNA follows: TGTGCCAGCAGCGCAGTCCCCGGGTCTGGAAACACCATATATTTT.

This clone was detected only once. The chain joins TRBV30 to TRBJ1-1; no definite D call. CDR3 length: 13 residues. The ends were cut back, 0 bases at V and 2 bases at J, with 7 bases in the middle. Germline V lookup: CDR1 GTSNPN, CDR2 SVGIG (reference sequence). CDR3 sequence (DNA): TGTGCCTGGAGTGTACAGAGTAACACTGAAGCTTTCTTT. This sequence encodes CAWSVQSNTEAFF. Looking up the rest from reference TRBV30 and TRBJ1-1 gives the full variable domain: SQTIHQWPATLVQPVGSPLSLECTVEGTSNPNLYWYRQAAGRGLQLLFYSVGIGQISSEVPQNLSASRPQDRQFILSSKKLLLSDSGFYLCAWSVQSNTEAFFGQGTRLTVV.

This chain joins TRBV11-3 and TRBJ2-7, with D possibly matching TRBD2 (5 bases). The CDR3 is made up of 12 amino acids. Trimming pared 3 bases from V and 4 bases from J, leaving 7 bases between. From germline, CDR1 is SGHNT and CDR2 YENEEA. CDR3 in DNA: TGTGCCAGCAGCTTCGGGGTTTACGAGCAGTACTTC. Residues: CASSFGVYEQYF.

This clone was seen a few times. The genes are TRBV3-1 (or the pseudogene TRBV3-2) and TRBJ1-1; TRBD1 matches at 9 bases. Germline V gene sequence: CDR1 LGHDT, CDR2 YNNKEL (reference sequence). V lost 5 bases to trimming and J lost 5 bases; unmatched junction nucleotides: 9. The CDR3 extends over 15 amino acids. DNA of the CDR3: TGTGCCAGCAGCATGTCACAGGGGGCGCCAACTGAAGCTTTCTTT. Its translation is CASSMSQGAPTEAFF.

CDR3 bases: TGTGCCAGCAGCACGGGAGTGAACACTGAAGCTTTCTTT. It yields the protein CASSTGVNTEAFF. The rearrangement uses TRBV7-3 and TRBJ1-1; no definite D call. Trimming took 5 bases from V and 0 from J, leaving 7 bases between them. CDR3 length equals 13 residues. Germline CDR1 reads SGHTA; CDR2 reads FQGTGA.

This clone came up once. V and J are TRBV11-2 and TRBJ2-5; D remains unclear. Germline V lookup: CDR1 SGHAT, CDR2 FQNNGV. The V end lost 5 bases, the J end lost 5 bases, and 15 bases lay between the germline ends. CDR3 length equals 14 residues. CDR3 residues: CASSQESSRETQYF. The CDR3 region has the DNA TGTGCCAGCAGCCAAGAGAGCAGCAGGGAGACCCAGTACTTC.

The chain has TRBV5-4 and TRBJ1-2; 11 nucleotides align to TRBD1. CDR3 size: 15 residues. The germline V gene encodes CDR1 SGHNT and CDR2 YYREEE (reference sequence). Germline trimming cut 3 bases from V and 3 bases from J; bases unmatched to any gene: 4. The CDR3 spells CASSSRTGGYYGYTF. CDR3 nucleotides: TGTGCCAGCAGCTCCAGGACAGGGGGCTACTATGGCTACACCTTC.